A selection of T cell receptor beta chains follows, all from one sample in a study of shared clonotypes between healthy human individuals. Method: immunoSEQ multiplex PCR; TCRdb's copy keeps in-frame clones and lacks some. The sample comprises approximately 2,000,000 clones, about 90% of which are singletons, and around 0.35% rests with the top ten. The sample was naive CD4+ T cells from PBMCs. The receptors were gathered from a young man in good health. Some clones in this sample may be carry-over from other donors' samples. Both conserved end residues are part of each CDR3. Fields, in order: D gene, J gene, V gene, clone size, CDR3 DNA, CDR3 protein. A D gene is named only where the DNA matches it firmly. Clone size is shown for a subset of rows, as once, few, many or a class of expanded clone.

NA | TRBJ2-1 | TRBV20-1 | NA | TGCAGTGCCAAAGCAAAGCCTGAGCAGTTCTTC | CSAKAKPEQFF
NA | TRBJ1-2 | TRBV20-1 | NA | TGCAGTGCTAGGGCCGTTCTCGAGGGGACCTTC | CSARAVLEGTF
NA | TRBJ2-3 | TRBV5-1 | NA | TGCGCCAGCAGCCCGAAAGGAGGGGGCCTGACAGATACGCAGTATTTT | CASSPKGGGLTDTQYF
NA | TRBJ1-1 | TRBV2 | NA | TGTGCCAGCAGTGGTACTAGACAGGATCTTCCTTTCTTT | CASSGTRQDLPFF
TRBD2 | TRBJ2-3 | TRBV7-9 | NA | TGTGCCAGCATACTAGCGGGAGCAGATACGCAGTATTTT | CASILAGADTQYF
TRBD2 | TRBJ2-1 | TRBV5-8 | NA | TGTGCCAGCAACTATGGCCCGAGGCTAGCGGGAGTGGGTGAGCAGTTCTTC | CASNYGPRLAGVGEQFF
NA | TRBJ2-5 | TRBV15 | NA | TGTGCCACCAGCAGATCTTCCGACAGGACGCAAGAGACCCAGTACTTC | CATSRSSDRTQETQYF
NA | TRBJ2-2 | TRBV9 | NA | TGTGCCAGCAGCGTAGTCCCCGGGGTCGCGAACACCGGGGAGCTGTTTTTT | CASSVVPGVANTGELFF
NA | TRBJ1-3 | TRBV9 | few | TGTGCCAGCAGCGCCAAGCAGGGAAACACCATATATTTT | CASSAKQGNTIYF
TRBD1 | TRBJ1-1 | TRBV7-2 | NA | TGTGCCAGCAGCCAACGGGACAGGGGATTTGCAGGAGTAGGCACTGAAGCTTTCTTT | CASSQRDRGFAGVGTEAFF
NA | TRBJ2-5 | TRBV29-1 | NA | TGCAGCGTTGCTGTGGGCCCCGTTCAAGAGACCCAGTACTTC | CSVAVGPVQETQYF